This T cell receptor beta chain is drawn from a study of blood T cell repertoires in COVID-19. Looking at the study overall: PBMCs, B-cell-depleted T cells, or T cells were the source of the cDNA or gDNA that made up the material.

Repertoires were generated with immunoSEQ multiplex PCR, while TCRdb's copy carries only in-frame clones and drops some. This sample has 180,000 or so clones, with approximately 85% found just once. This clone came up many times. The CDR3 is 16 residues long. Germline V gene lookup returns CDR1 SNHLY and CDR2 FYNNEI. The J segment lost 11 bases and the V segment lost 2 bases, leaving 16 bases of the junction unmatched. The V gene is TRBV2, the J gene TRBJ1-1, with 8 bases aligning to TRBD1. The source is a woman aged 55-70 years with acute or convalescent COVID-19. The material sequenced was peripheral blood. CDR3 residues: CASSEHERQGPLPAFF. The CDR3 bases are TGTGCCAGCAGTGAACACGAGAGACAGGGGCCCTTACCGGCTTTCTTT.